The text below deals with one T cell receptor (beta chain). This clone was detected only a few times. The specificity of this receptor is unknown. No much larger clone is present one base from it, and per-base qualities are unavailable. This specimen comes from a study of blood T cell repertoires in COVID-19 (dated by TCRdb to about 2020). Concerning the study at large: The collaborator samples originated in the United States, Italy and Spain and spanned the acute and convalescent phases of COVID-19. Nearly every sample came with metadata listing a de-identified subject ID, COVID-19 status, age in years and sex. Where available, HLA class I and class II types were obtained from metadata supplied by the sample provider rather than from assay-based typing. The prospective study material was composed of cDNA or gDNA derived from T cells, B-cell-depleted T cells, or PBMCs. The repertoires were made available in a free public database intended to serve as a resource for research on the immune response to SARS-CoV-2. Samples came from the ongoing ImmuneRACE study (first 160 participants) plus 1,254 subjects from 6 global collaborators. Deeply sampled blood TCRbeta repertoires from subjects exposed to, actively infected with, or recovered from COVID-19 were included in the dataset. What the research found in general, with its limitations: The amount of clinical and demographic metadata varied by source and participant and was provided uncurated.

TCRbeta CDR3 regions were amplified from genomic DNA by means of the immunoSEQ Assay, a bias-controlled multiplex PCR. In the source study's methods: Nucleated cell counts per sample were estimated from amplification of reference gene primers within the assay. To quantify the absolute abundance of each unique TCRbeta CDR3 rearrangement, sequence reads were collapsed and filtered. For each sample, productive Simpson clonality was calculated by taking the square root of Simpson's diversity index across productive rearrangements. What TCRdb holds here is the immuneACCESS table cut down to in-frame rearrangements. Part of the clones is not present; checked against another copy, under half of the missing clones reflect an unresolved V gene, and the others are unexplained. The V and J calls and clone size come from that table; D and trimming were worked out from the DNA. Counted in this sample were around 340,000 clones; approximately 82% of them appeared once. Around 3% of the sample belongs to the ten largest clones.

The CDR3 spans 14 residues, from the cysteine through the phenylalanine. CDR3 DNA is the only sequence kept; it has 42 bases, read in frame from the first base. Reading the germline V gene (reference sequence) gives CDR1 MNHEY and CDR2 SMNVEV. V loses 5 bases, J loses 7 bases, and the germline ends lie 18 bases apart. Each collaborating institution followed its own protocols to collect whole blood in K2EDTA tubes. For TCRbeta analysis, collaborator samples were shipped as frozen whole blood, as isolated PBMCs, or as DNA extracted from either sample type. The V and J segments used are TRBV27 and TRBJ2-7, and the D gene may be TRBD1, 5 bases matching. The clonotype comes from a young man with active or convalescent COVID-19. Material: peripheral blood. The bases are TGTGCCAGCAGTCCCTTAGGGCAGGGTAGAGAGCAGTACTTC. Its product reads: CASSPLGQGREQYF.